This T cell receptor (beta chain) appears in the sequencing data of a study of cytomegalovirus exposure and HLA in healthy donors. Among the roughly 120 subjects of the validation cohort, separate from the approximately 670-subject first cohort, were the donors. CDR3 length equals 17 residues. From germline, CDR1 is LNHDA and CDR2 SQIVND (reference sequence). The V gene end was trimmed by 7 bases and the J gene end by 3 bases; junction bases not matched to a gene: 15. TCRdb's copy holds only in-frame clones and misses some; the assay was immunoSEQ multiplex PCR. The table has some 110,000 clones, roughly 83% seen once.

This receptor was obtained from a man in his late teens or twenties in good health and CMV-seronegative. The sequencing input was PBMCs. This chain uses TRBV19 with TRBJ1-2, with 9 bases identical to TRBD1. DNA for the CDR3: TGTGCCAGTAACCCTCGGGGACAGGGTTTCAAAGACTATGGCTACACCTTC. This translates into CASNPRGQGFKDYGYTF.